This is a list of T cell receptor beta chains from one sample in a study of blood T cell repertoires in COVID-19. Some clones are missing from TCRdb's copy, which holds only in-frame ones; the method was immunoSEQ multiplex PCR. The sample lists about 73,000 clones, over 65% occurring once. Specimen: peripheral blood. These receptors all come from a woman aged 55-70 years with acute or convalescent COVID-19. Each CDR3 is given with its conserved first and last residue. Fields, in order: J gene, V gene, D gene, CDR3 protein. A D gene is named only where the DNA matches it firmly.

J gene: TRBJ1-1; V gene: TRBV5-1; D gene: NA; CDR3 protein: CASSIGGRGRGTEAFF
J gene: TRBJ2-7; V gene: TRBV6-6; D gene: TRBD1; CDR3 protein: CASTGAPSGEQYF
J gene: TRBJ2-7; V gene: TRBV30; D gene: TRBD2; CDR3 protein: CAWSVSGTSGYEQYF
J gene: TRBJ2-1; V gene: TRBV5-1; D gene: NA; CDR3 protein: CASSLGEGGNEQFF
J gene: TRBJ2-2; V gene: TRBV7-2; D gene: NA; CDR3 protein: CASSLMVPSVPGELFF
J gene: TRBJ2-5; V gene: TRBV12-3/TRBV12-4; D gene: NA; CDR3 protein: CASSLRGTETQYF
J gene: TRBJ1-2; V gene: TRBV3-1/TRBV3-2; D gene: NA; CDR3 protein: CASSHETGPGGEDGYTF
J gene: TRBJ1-6; V gene: TRBV2; D gene: NA; CDR3 protein: CASRNREGDSPLHF
J gene: TRBJ2-7; V gene: TRBV19; D gene: NA; CDR3 protein: CASSISWTAYEQYF
J gene: TRBJ1-1; V gene: TRBV30; D gene: TRBD1; CDR3 protein: CAWDEGARNTEAFF